This TCR beta chain was obtained from a study of shared clonotypes between healthy human individuals. Broader study findings: Researchers sampled blood only, noting tissue repertoires likely differ.

CD45RO negativity and positive selection for CCR7 defined naive CD8 cells, a population that excluded terminally differentiated effector memory CD45RA+ cells. Comment on this clone: The target antigen is unknown. Distinct nucleotide sequences in the sample also encode this CDR3.

Method: immunoSEQ multiplex PCR; TCRdb's copy keeps in-frame clones and lacks some. The sample carries around 2.1 million clones, 90% to 95% recorded once. This CDR3 is 10 amino acids long. Trimming removed 5 bases from V and 7 bases from J, with 2 bases in between. CDR1 and CDR2 (germline): MDHEN, SYDVKM. The clonotype originates from a man aged 18 to 30 in good health. Some clones in this sample may be carry-over from other donors' samples. The source material was naive CD8+ T cells from PBMCs. J is TRBJ2-2 and V is TRBV28; D uncertain. CDR3 sequence (DNA): TGTGCCAGCAGTGGCGGGGAGCTGTTTTTT. This sequence encodes CASSGGELFF. The full variable domain, rest sourced from reference TRBV28 and TRBJ2-2, is DVKVTQSSRYLVKRTGEKVFLECVQDMDHENMFWYRQDPGLGLRLIYFSYDVKMKEKGDIPEGYSVSREKKERFSLILESASTNQTSMYLCASSGGELFFGEGSRLTVL.